This section outlines one TCR beta chain sequence together with its context. The antigen remains undetermined. This record comes from a study of T cells in Graves' hyperthyroidism and ophthalmopathy. Study findings and constraints: Ophthalmopathy stood apart from stable hyperthyroidism in a 13 V-J model.

Researchers took RNA transcripts and amplified the TCR beta CDR3 regions from them. RT-PCR in the first round (using the HTBI primer set) targeted the TCR CDR3. MiXCR was run by TCRdb on the multiplex PCR reads, yielding one entry per CDR3 protein. The sample holds hundreds of thousands of distinct CDR3 sequences, 30% to 40% seen once. Patients aged 18 to 65 had newly diagnosed hyperthyroidism that had lasted under 2 months. Germline assignment: CDR1 SGHNT and CDR2 YYREEE (reference sequence). Trimming removed 0 bases from V and 4 bases from J, with 13 bases in between. This CDR3 contains 15 residues.

The sequenced sample consisted of blood. This sequence was found in a woman in her 40s with Graves' hyperthyroidism. The chain employs TRBV5-4 and TRBJ1-1; D is uncertain. The CDR3 protein is CASSLVASWGTEAFF. For the CDR3, the DNA is TGTGCCAGCAGCTTGGTGGCGTCCTGGGGCACTGAAGCTTTCTTT.